Listed below are T cell receptor beta chains from one sample, sequenced in a study of blood T cell repertoires in COVID-19. Assay used: immunoSEQ multiplex PCR; TCRdb lists only in-frame clones, some missing. The sample consists of 250,000 or so clones, 85% to 90% of them appearing once. The sample taken for sequencing was peripheral blood. These receptors were obtained from a woman aged 60-75 years with COVID-19, enrolled during active disease. Each CDR3 is given with its conserved first and last residue. Fields, in order: CDR3 protein, CDR3 DNA, J gene, D gene, V gene, clone size. D genes are given only for firm matches. The size field is filled for only some rows; it gives once, few, many or a size class.

CDR3 protein: CASSLSRGETQYF
CDR3 DNA: TGTGCCAGTAGTTTGAGTAGGGGAGAGACCCAGTACTTC
J gene: TRBJ2-5
D gene: .
V gene: TRBV19
clone size: once

CDR3 protein: CASRATGLGNTIYF
CDR3 DNA: TGTGCCAGCAGGGCAACAGGTTTAGGAAACACCATATATTTT
J gene: TRBJ1-3
D gene: .
V gene: TRBV2
clone size: .

CDR3 protein: CASSLQIEGESPLHF
CDR3 DNA: TGTGCCAGTAGTCTGCAGATTGAAGGGGAATCACCCCTCCACTTT
J gene: TRBJ1-6
D gene: .
V gene: TRBV19
clone size: once

CDR3 protein: CASSLAGGNTEAFF
CDR3 DNA: TGTGCCAGCAGTTTGGCAGGGGGGAACACTGAAGCTTTCTTT
J gene: TRBJ1-1
D gene: TRBD1
V gene: TRBV27
clone size: .

CDR3 protein: CASSQDPTGISGNTIYF
CDR3 DNA: TGCGCCAGCAGCCAAGACCCGACAGGGATCTCTGGAAACACCATATATTTT
J gene: TRBJ1-3
D gene: TRBD1
V gene: TRBV4-1
clone size: .

CDR3 protein: CASSVSGQGKNYGYTF
CDR3 DNA: TGTGCCAGCAGTGTGTCGGGACAGGGCAAGAACTATGGCTACACCTTC
J gene: TRBJ1-2
D gene: TRBD1
V gene: TRBV25-1
clone size: .

CDR3 protein: CASSQERRLYF
CDR3 DNA: TGCGCCAGCAGCCAAGAGAGGAGGCTGTACTTC
J gene: TRBJ2-7
D gene: .
V gene: TRBV4-1
clone size: .

CDR3 protein: CASSLSGQSNEKLFF
CDR3 DNA: TGTGCCAGCAGCTTGTCGGGACAGTCTAATGAAAAACTGTTTTTT
J gene: TRBJ1-4
D gene: TRBD1
V gene: TRBV7-2
clone size: .

CDR3 protein: CATSRQSATNEKLFF
CDR3 DNA: TGTGCCACCAGCAGACAGTCTGCAACTAATGAAAAACTGTTTTTT
J gene: TRBJ1-4
D gene: .
V gene: TRBV15
clone size: .

CDR3 protein: CASSREANTGELFF
CDR3 DNA: TGCGCCAGCAGCCGAGAGGCGAACACCGGGGAGCTGTTTTTT
J gene: TRBJ2-2
D gene: .
V gene: TRBV5-1
clone size: .

CDR3 protein: CASSKSFNEKLFF
CDR3 DNA: TGTGCCAGCAGTAAATCTTTTAATGAAAAACTGTTTTTT
J gene: TRBJ1-4
D gene: .
V gene: TRBV6-5
clone size: .

CDR3 protein: CASSDRQGAGANVLTF
CDR3 DNA: TGCGCCAGCAGTGATCGACAGGGGGCCGGGGCCAACGTCCTGACTTTC
J gene: TRBJ2-6
D gene: TRBD1
V gene: TRBV10-2
clone size: .

CDR3 protein: CASGQGPDTQYF
CDR3 DNA: TGTGCCAGCGGACAGGGTCCAGATACGCAGTATTTT
J gene: TRBJ2-3
D gene: TRBD1
V gene: TRBV5-8
clone size: .

CDR3 protein: CASSLVGGAADTQYF
CDR3 DNA: TGTGCCAGCAGCTTGGTCGGGGGGGCAGCAGATACGCAGTATTTT
J gene: TRBJ2-3
D gene: TRBD2
V gene: TRBV11-3
clone size: once

CDR3 protein: CASSKGQGSLLFEAFF
CDR3 DNA: TGTGCCAGCAGCAAAGGACAGGGATCTTTGCTATTTGAAGCTTTCTTT
J gene: TRBJ1-1
D gene: TRBD1
V gene: TRBV7-2
clone size: once

CDR3 protein: CASSRGQNTEAFF
CDR3 DNA: TGTGCCAGCTCACGAGGACAGAACACTGAAGCTTTCTTT
J gene: TRBJ1-1
D gene: .
V gene: TRBV18
clone size: few

CDR3 protein: CASRQGGDQPQHF
CDR3 DNA: TGTGCCAGCAGGCAGGGGGGCGATCAGCCCCAGCATTTT
J gene: TRBJ1-5
D gene: TRBD1
V gene: TRBV6-5
clone size: .

CDR3 protein: CASSPGLGGYTF
CDR3 DNA: TGTGCCAGCAGCCCGGGACTCGGTGGCTACACCTTC
J gene: TRBJ1-2
D gene: .
V gene: TRBV5-6
clone size: once

CDR3 protein: CATRREGAYGYTF
CDR3 DNA: TGTGCCACAAGACGCGAGGGGGCTTATGGCTACACCTTC
J gene: TRBJ1-2
D gene: TRBD1
V gene: TRBV15
clone size: .

CDR3 protein: CASTSNGAPYGYTF
CDR3 DNA: TGTGCCAGTACCTCGAATGGGGCCCCCTATGGCTACACCTTC
J gene: TRBJ1-2
D gene: .
V gene: TRBV19
clone size: .

CDR3 protein: CASSSAAALNYGYTF
CDR3 DNA: TGCGCCAGCAGCTCCGCGGCGGCGCTAAACTATGGCTACACCTTC
J gene: TRBJ1-2
D gene: .
V gene: TRBV5-1
clone size: .

CDR3 protein: CSVAPTGTDTQYF
CDR3 DNA: TGCAGCGTGGCCCCGACAGGAACAGATACGCAGTATTTT
J gene: TRBJ2-3
D gene: .
V gene: TRBV29-1
clone size: .

CDR3 protein: CASSLTGARNTGELFF
CDR3 DNA: TGTGCCAGCAGCTTAACGGGGGCGCGGAACACCGGGGAGCTGTTTTTT
J gene: TRBJ2-2
D gene: .
V gene: TRBV7-3
clone size: .

CDR3 protein: CASSPGSRETEAFF
CDR3 DNA: TGTGCCAGCAGCCCCGGGTCGCGGGAGACTGAAGCTTTCTTT
J gene: TRBJ1-1
D gene: .
V gene: TRBV5-6
clone size: .

CDR3 protein: CASSLARQETQYF
CDR3 DNA: TGTGCCAGCAGCTTAGCTAGACAAGAGACCCAGTACTTC
J gene: TRBJ2-5
D gene: .
V gene: TRBV7-2
clone size: .

CDR3 protein: CASSQLAGPGGRNTEAFF
CDR3 DNA: TGTGCCAGCAGCCAATTGGCCGGCCCGGGAGGGAGGAACACTGAAGCTTTCTTT
J gene: TRBJ1-1
D gene: .
V gene: TRBV14
clone size: .

CDR3 protein: CASQKGGDLYEQYF
CDR3 DNA: TGTGCCAGCCAAAAGGGGGGGGACCTCTACGAGCAGTACTTC
J gene: TRBJ2-7
D gene: .
V gene: TRBV7-2
clone size: .

CDR3 protein: CASSYLGGAFGGTEAFF
CDR3 DNA: TGTGCCAGCAGCTACTTAGGAGGGGCCTTCGGGGGCACTGAAGCTTTCTTT
J gene: TRBJ1-1
D gene: .
V gene: TRBV27
clone size: .

CDR3 protein: CASSPSLADYGNGGYTF
CDR3 DNA: TGTGCCAGCAGCCCCTCGCTGGCAGACTATGGTAATGGTGGCTACACCTTC
J gene: TRBJ1-2
D gene: .
V gene: TRBV7-9
clone size: .

CDR3 protein: CASSLGQGGAEAFF
CDR3 DNA: TGTGCCAGCTCACTAGGACAGGGTGGTGCTGAAGCTTTCTTT
J gene: TRBJ1-1
D gene: TRBD1
V gene: TRBV18
clone size: .

CDR3 protein: CASGFPGTSSSNNEQFF
CDR3 DNA: TGTGCTAGTGGTTTCCCCGGGACTAGCTCCTCTAATAATGAGCAGTTCTTC
J gene: TRBJ2-1
D gene: TRBD2
V gene: TRBV12-5
clone size: .

CDR3 protein: CAIGGQGYYNEQFF
CDR3 DNA: TGTGCCATCGGGGGACAGGGGTACTACAATGAGCAGTTCTTC
J gene: TRBJ2-1
D gene: TRBD1
V gene: TRBV10-3
clone size: .

CDR3 protein: CASSGRTGSLNGYTF
CDR3 DNA: TGTGCCAGTAGTGGGCGAACAGGCTCATTGAATGGCTACACCTTC
J gene: TRBJ1-2
D gene: .
V gene: TRBV19
clone size: .

CDR3 protein: CASSLAGNTEAFF
CDR3 DNA: TGTGCCAGCAGCTTGGCCGGGAACACTGAAGCTTTCTTT
J gene: TRBJ1-1
D gene: .
V gene: TRBV5-6
clone size: .

CDR3 protein: CASSYLATGPGQHF
CDR3 DNA: TGTGCCAGCAGTTACTTGGCGACAGGGCCAGGCCAGCATTTT
J gene: TRBJ1-5
D gene: TRBD1
V gene: TRBV6-6
clone size: once

CDR3 protein: CASSYQDGKGYTF
CDR3 DNA: TGTGCCAGCAGTTACCAGGATGGTAAAGGCTACACCTTC
J gene: TRBJ1-2
D gene: .
V gene: TRBV6-6
clone size: few

CDR3 protein: CASSLNTYNEQFF
CDR3 DNA: TGTGCTAGCAGCTTAAACACCTACAATGAGCAGTTCTTC
J gene: TRBJ2-1
D gene: .
V gene: TRBV7-7
clone size: .

CDR3 protein: CASTPKLRGSDYGYTF
CDR3 DNA: TGTGCCAGTACTCCCAAACTGAGGGGGTCCGACTATGGCTACACCTTC
J gene: TRBJ1-2
D gene: .
V gene: TRBV19
clone size: .

CDR3 protein: CASSQDFQASGYNEQFF
CDR3 DNA: TGTGCCAGCAGCCAAGATTTTCAAGCTAGCGGTTACAATGAGCAGTTCTTC
J gene: TRBJ2-1
D gene: TRBD2
V gene: TRBV4-2
clone size: .

CDR3 protein: CASRFQGTSNQPQHF
CDR3 DNA: TGTGCCAGTAGATTCCAGGGGACTAGCAATCAGCCCCAGCATTTT
J gene: TRBJ1-5
D gene: .
V gene: TRBV19
clone size: .